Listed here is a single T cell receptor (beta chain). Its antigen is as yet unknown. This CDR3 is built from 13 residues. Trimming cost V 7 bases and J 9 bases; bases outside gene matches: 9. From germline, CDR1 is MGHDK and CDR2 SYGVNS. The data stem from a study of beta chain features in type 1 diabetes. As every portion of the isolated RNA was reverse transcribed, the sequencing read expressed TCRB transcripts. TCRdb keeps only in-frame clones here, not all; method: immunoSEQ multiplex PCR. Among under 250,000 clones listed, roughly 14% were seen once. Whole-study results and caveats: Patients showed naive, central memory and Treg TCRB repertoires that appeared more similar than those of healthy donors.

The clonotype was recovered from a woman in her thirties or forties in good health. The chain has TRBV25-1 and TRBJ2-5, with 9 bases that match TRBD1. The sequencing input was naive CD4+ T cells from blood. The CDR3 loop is CASNRDRDRAQYF. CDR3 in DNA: TGTGCCAGCAACCGGGACAGGGACAGGGCCCAGTACTTC.